The 6 T cell receptor beta chains below all came from one sample that was sequenced in a study of cytomegalovirus exposure and HLA in healthy donors. Profiled with immunoSEQ multiplex PCR; TCRdb holds only in-frame clones, not every one. The repertoire holds about 130,000 clones, about 90% seen once, with less than 1.5% in the top ten. Material for sequencing was PBMCs. These receptors were taken from a man under 40 in good health and CMV-seronegative.

The V call is TRBV28, the J call TRBJ2-7; tentatively, D is TRBD2 (5 bases). The CDR3 extends over 16 amino acids. V was clipped by 2 bases and J by 7 bases, with 21 bases between them. CDR1 is MDHEN, CDR2 SYDVKM, per germline. CDR3 nucleotide sequence: TGTGCCAGCAGTTTAATGCGAAGGCCCGAAACGGGAGAGCAGTACTTC. This translates into CASSLMRRPETGEQYF.

This sequence joins TRBV6-6 and TRBJ2-7; D remains ambiguous. The germline V gene encodes CDR1 MNHNY and CDR2 SVGAGI (reference sequence). The CDR3 extends over 13 amino acids. V was pared by 4 bases and J by 6 bases, with 13 bases between. In DNA form, the CDR3 reads TGTGCCAGCAGTTCCACCGAATACAGCGAGCAGTACTTC. Its translation: CASSSTEYSEQYF.

J is TRBJ2-5 and V is TRBV7-9, with 9 bases identical to TRBD2. This CDR3 is built from 16 residues. The junction had 6 bases not matched to a gene; V was cut back by 3 bases and J by 1 base. Germline CDR1 SEHNR, CDR2 FQNEAQ (reference sequence). The CDR3 protein is CASSLLAGGPQETQYF. DNA for the CDR3: TGTGCCAGCAGCTTGCTGGCGGGAGGGCCCCAAGAGACCCAGTACTTC.

V gene TRBV5-1 combines with J gene TRBJ1-1; D is unresolved. This CDR3 is built from 14 residues. Trimming took off 0 bases at V and 4 bases at J, with 10 bases between the two ends. Germline V gene sequence: CDR1 SGHRS, CDR2 YFSETQ. The CDR3: CASSLGSGSTEAFF. In DNA form, the CDR3 reads TGCGCCAGCAGCTTGGGATCGGGGAGCACTGAAGCTTTCTTT.

This chain links TRBV7-2 with TRBJ2-1; TRBD2 is a possible D gene (6 bases). With 5 bases removed from V and 9 bases from J, the gap between germline ends came to 17 bases. Germline CDR1 SGHTA, CDR2 FQGNSA. This CDR3 has 14 residues. The CDR3 region has the DNA TGTGCCAGCAGCCCCGGGACTGACGCCAGTGAGCAGTTCTTC. It encodes CASSPGTDASEQFF.

The chain uses TRBV29-1 and TRBJ1-1, with no clear D. V was shortened by 7 bases and J by 4 bases, with 13 bases between the two germline ends. CDR3 length: 12 amino acids. Germline V lookup: CDR1 SQVTM, CDR2 ANQGSEA. CDR3 nucleotides: TGCAGCGGAAACCTAGGCGGCACTGAAGCTTTCTTT. Its translation is CSGNLGGTEAFF.